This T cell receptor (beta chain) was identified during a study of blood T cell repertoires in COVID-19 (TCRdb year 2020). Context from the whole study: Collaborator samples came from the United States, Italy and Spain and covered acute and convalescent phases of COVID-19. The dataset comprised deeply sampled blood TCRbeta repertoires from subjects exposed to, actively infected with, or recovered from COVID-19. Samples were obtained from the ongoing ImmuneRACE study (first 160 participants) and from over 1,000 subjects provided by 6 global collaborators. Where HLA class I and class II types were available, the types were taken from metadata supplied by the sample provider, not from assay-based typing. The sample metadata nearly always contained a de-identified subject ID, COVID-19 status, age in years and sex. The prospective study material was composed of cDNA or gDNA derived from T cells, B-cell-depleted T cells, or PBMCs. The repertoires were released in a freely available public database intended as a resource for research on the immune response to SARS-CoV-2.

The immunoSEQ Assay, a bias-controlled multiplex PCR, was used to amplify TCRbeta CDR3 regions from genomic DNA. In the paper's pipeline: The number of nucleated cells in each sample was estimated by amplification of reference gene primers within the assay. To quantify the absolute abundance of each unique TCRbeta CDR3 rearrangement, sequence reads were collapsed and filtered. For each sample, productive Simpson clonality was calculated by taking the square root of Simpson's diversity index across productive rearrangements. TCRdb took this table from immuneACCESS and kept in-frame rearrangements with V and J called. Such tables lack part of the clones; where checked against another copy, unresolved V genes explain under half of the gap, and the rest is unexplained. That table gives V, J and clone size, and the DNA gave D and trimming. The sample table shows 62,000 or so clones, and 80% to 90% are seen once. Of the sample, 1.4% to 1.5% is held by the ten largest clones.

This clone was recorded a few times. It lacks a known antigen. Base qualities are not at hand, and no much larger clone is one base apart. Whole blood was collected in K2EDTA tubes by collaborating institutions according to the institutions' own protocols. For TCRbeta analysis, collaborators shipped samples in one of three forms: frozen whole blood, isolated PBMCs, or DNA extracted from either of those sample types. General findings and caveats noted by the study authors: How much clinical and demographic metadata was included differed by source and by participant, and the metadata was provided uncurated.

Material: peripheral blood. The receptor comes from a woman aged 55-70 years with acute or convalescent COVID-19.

The DNA is TGTGCCAGCAGTGAAAGTCGGGTCGGCGCTGGGACCCAGTACTTC. This encodes CASSESRVGAGTQYF. The sequence is built from TRBV6-1 and TRBJ2-5; no D gene is confidently identified. Per the germline V gene, MNHNS is the CDR1 and SASEGT is the CDR2. V drops 2 bases and J drops 7 bases, leaving 17 bases in between. From cysteine to phenylalanine, the CDR3 is 15 amino acids long. Only the CDR3 part of the read is kept: 45 bases, read in frame from the first base.